Listed below are T cell receptor beta chains from one sample, sequenced in a study of monozygotic twins with inflammatory bowel disease. Each CDR3 protein gets one entry in TCRdb, which reprocessed the 5' RACE reads and gives no DNA. The table lists fewer than 450,000 distinct CDR3 sequences. The sequencing input was blood. These receptor sequences come from a human donor with ulcerative colitis or Crohn's disease, or a healthy co-twin of an affected twin (not recorded which). The CDR3 runs from the conserved cysteine through the conserved F or W.

V gene	J gene	CDR3 protein
TRBV4-1	TRBJ2-6	CASSQDLRFSGANVLTF
TRBV7-8	TRBJ1-1	CATAYMNTEAFF
TRBV20-1	TRBJ1-5	CSARDPRGGNQPQHF
TRBV12-3/TRBV12-4	TRBJ2-4	CASRMRGAGNIQYF
TRBV6-1	TRBJ2-1	CASSEAIEQFF
TRBV10-3	TRBJ2-7	CAISESPGGYEQYF
TRBV6-1	TRBJ1-4	CASSQGQGFATNEKLFF
TRBV7-9	TRBJ1-4	CASSLEVQATNEKLFF
TRBV18	TRBJ2-3	CASSPNPAGITDTQYF
TRBV7-3	TRBJ1-1	CASSLREGREAFF
TRBV5-4	TRBJ1-6	CASSLGQGQLLHF
TRBV2	TRBJ2-7	CASSEGPILGEQYF
TRBV10-3	TRBJ1-2	CAISEGQGGHYGYTF
TRBV12-3/TRBV12-4	TRBJ1-3	CASSLWQPGNTIYF
TRBV4-3	TRBJ1-5	CASSPNRDIDQPQHF
TRBV2	TRBJ1-5	CASSQRWIMVDNQPQHF
TRBV10-3	TRBJ1-5	CAIRTVGMGVNQPQHF
TRBV6-1	TRBJ1-2	CASSNTQGANYGYTF
TRBV5-1	TRBJ1-1	CASSLAASTVTEAFF
TRBV7-8	TRBJ1-1	CASSFDTDRRAFF
TRBV7-2	TRBJ2-2	CASSLLGAGAGELFF
TRBV28	TRBJ1-2	CASSSPGQTTNGYTF
TRBV6-1	TRBJ1-5	CASFRGDRGRNQPQHF
TRBV7-2	TRBJ1-6	CASSLRLSSYNSPLHF
TRBV11-2	TRBJ2-7	CASSLGQSISYEQYF
TRBV20-1	TRBJ2-7	CSALGRISYEQYF
TRBV30	TRBJ1-1	CAWTGAQTEAFF
TRBV28	TRBJ2-7	CASSLAQAIGDLEQYF
TRBV24-1	TRBJ2-5	CATSDSIQETQYF
TRBV9	TRBJ1-2	CASSVGQGPNYGYTF